The sequence of this TCR beta chain was determined in a study of shared clonotypes between healthy human individuals. CD45RO-negative CD8 cells positively selected for CCR7 made up the naive population, which excluded terminally differentiated effector memory CD45RA+ cells. The donors were all Caucasian adults (living in Nashville, Tennessee). As for this clone: Its antigen is not identified.

V was shortened by 0 bases and J by 0 bases, with 11 bases between the two germline ends. Germline V gene lookup returns CDR1 LNHDA and CDR2 SQIVND (reference sequence). This CDR3 has 16 amino acids. Samples underwent the assay at deep level. Generated by immunoSEQ multiplex PCR, the TCRdb table keeps only in-frame clones and is missing some. Here the sample spans hundreds of thousands of clones, 80% to 95% being singletons. Points from the study as a whole: In a handful of donors, 4.5% to 5.5% of naive CD4 clonotypes appeared in common.

The source of this sequence is a man aged 25-45 years in good health. V usage is TRBV19 and J usage is TRBJ1-2; tentative D call: TRBD1 (5 bases). The sample comprised naive CD8+ T cells sorted from blood. The CDR3 loop reads CASSIDYGTTNYGYTF. In DNA form, the CDR3 reads TGTGCCAGTAGTATAGACTACGGGACGACTAACTATGGCTACACCTTC.